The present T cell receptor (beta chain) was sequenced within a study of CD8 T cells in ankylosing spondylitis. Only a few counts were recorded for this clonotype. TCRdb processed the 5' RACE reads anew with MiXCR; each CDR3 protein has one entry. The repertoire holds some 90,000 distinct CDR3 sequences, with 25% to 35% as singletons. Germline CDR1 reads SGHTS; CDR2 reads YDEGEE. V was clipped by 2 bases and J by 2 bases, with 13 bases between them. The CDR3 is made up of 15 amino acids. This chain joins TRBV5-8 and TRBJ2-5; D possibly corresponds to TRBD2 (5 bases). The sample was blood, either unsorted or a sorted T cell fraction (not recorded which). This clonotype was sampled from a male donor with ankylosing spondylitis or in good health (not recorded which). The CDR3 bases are TGTGCCAGCAGCTTTTACGCTAGCCAACAAGAGACCCAGTACTTC. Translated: CASSFYASQQETQYF.